Following are 25 T cell receptor beta chains from one sample sequenced in a study of Ad26.COV2.S vaccination and SARS-CoV-2 variants. Produced via immunoSEQ multiplex PCR; TCRdb's table is partial and in-frame only. This sample has around 350,000 clones; about 91% occur once, and the top ten carry about 3.9%. Sequencing was performed on peripheral blood, taken after recovery from COVID-19. The receptors were gathered from a human donor who had recovered from COVID-19.

The CDR3 nucleotides read TGCGCCAGCAGCTTTAATATCGGGGGGAACACTGAAGCTTTCTTT. This sequence encodes CASSFNIGGNTEAFF. The chain carries TRBV5-1 and TRBJ1-1; D is perhaps TRBD1 (5 bases). The germline gives CDR1 SGHRS, CDR2 YFSETQ. Trimming removed 2 bases at V and 1 base at J, with 12 bases between. CDR3 length: 15 amino acids.

V gene TRBV4-1 combines with J gene TRBJ1-6; no firm D call. The length of the CDR3 is 17 residues. CDR1 and CDR2 (germline): MGHRA, YSYEKL. V was shortened by 8 bases and J by 5 bases, with 22 bases between the two germline ends. CDR3 sequence: CASRDSNGRRDNSPLHF. The CDR3 region has the DNA TGCGCCAGCCGAGACTCTAATGGTCGAAGGGATAATTCACCCCTCCACTTT.

Turning to this clone: The sample contains more than one DNA sequence encoding this CDR3. This chain joins TRBV7-9 and TRBJ2-5; D is perhaps TRBD1 or TRBD2 (5 bases each). V gave up 1 base and J gave up 4 bases, with 7 bases separating them. The V gene's germline CDR1 is SEHNR and CDR2 FQNEAQ (reference sequence). The CDR3 has 13 amino acids. CDR3 loop: CASSLGGGETQYF. Written as DNA, the CDR3 is TGTGCCAGCAGCTTAGGTGGGGGAGAGACCCAGTACTTC.

The genes are TRBV6-2 or TRBV6-3 and TRBJ2-3; D uncertain. Per germline, CDR1 MNHEY and CDR2 SVGEGT. The CDR3 runs 13 residues. V was cut by 1 base and J by 4 bases, with 6 bases left in between. CDR3 residues: CASSYYSPDTQYF. The CDR3 DNA reads TGTGCCAGCAGTTACTACTCCCCAGATACGCAGTATTTT.

The chain is built from TRBV5-1 and TRBJ2-2; the D gene could be TRBD1 or TRBD2 (5 bases each). The V gene's germline CDR1 is SGHRS and CDR2 YFSETQ. Between the trimmed V and J ends, which lost 5 bases and 4 bases, there was a span of 15 bases. The CDR3 has 15 residues. The CDR3 sequence is CASRRRGAGTGELFF. CDR3 in DNA: TGCGCCAGCAGAAGGCGAGGGGCGGGCACCGGGGAGCTGTTTTTT.

V and J are TRBV29-1 and TRBJ1-1, with a possible D match to TRBD1 (5 bases). The CDR3 extends over 16 amino acids. Trimming left V 5 bases short and J 0 bases short, with 19 bases between. Germline loops: CDR1 SQVTM, CDR2 ANQGSEA. CDR3 DNA sequence: TGCAGCGTTCGAGGTGATGATGGCAGGGTGAACACTGAAGCTTTCTTT. Encoded protein: CSVRGDDGRVNTEAFF.

The J gene is TRBJ2-7, the V gene TRBV7-9, with TRBD2 identical over 9 bases. The germline CDR1 and CDR2 sequences are SEHNR and FQNEAQ (reference sequence). The CDR3 totals 16 residues. After removal of 1 base from V and 2 bases from J, the junction contained 6 bases not matched to a gene. The CDR3 is CASSLGTSGRTYEQYF. In DNA, the CDR3 is TGTGCCAGCAGCTTAGGAACTAGCGGGCGCACCTACGAGCAGTACTTC.

The CDR3 DNA is TGTGCCAGCAGCGTCACAGGGGCATCAGGAGCTTTCTTT. Encoded protein: CASSVTGASGAFF. The chain employs TRBV9 and TRBJ1-1, with 7 bases aligning to TRBD1. The CDR3 extends over 13 amino acids. The J segment lost 10 bases and the V segment lost 2 bases, leaving 8 bases of the junction unmatched. Germline V gene sequence: CDR1 SGDLS, CDR2 YYNGEE. The variable domain in full, with the rest retrieved from reference TRBV9 and TRBJ1-1, is DSGVTQTPKHLITATGQRVTLRCSPRSGDLSVYWYQQSLDQGLQFLIQYYNGEERAKGNILERFSAQQFPDLHSELNLSSLELGDSALYFCASSVTGASGAFFGQGTRLTVV.

The chain has TRBV4-3 and TRBJ1-3, with 10 bases lining up with TRBD1. The length of the CDR3 is 18 residues. Looked up from germline, CDR1 is LGHNA and CDR2 is YSLEER. Trimming took 4 bases from V and 4 from J; bases not matched to a gene: 13. DNA for the CDR3: TGCGCCAGCAGCCGGACCGAGACAGGGGGCAAGTACGGAAACACCATATATTTT. Its translation: CASSRTETGGKYGNTIYF.

The chain joins TRBV18 to TRBJ1-5, with 8 bases matching TRBD1. Germline assignment: CDR1 KGHSH and CDR2 LQKENI. CDR3 length equals 15 residues. The J segment lost 5 bases and the V segment lost 5 bases, leaving 8 bases of the junction unmatched. The CDR3 nucleotides are TGTGCCAGCTCAGAGGACAGGGTGGGTTATCAGCCCCAGCATTTT. Residues: CASSEDRVGYQPQHF.

The genes are TRBV10-1 and TRBJ2-2; tentatively, D is TRBD1 or TRBD2 (5 bases each). The CDR3 totals 14 residues. CDR1 and CDR2 from the germline V gene are WNHNN and SYGVQD (reference sequence). The germline V and J ends were trimmed by 6 bases and 3 bases, with 11 bases remaining between them. The CDR3 region is CASSLGDHTGELFF. In DNA form, the CDR3 reads TGCGCCAGCAGCTTAGGGGACCACACCGGGGAGCTGTTTTTT.

This sequence joins TRBV4-1 and TRBJ1-4, with 8 bases lining up with TRBD1. The CDR3 runs to 16 residues. Germline loops: CDR1 MGHRA, CDR2 YSYEKL. After removal of 4 bases from V and 7 bases from J, the junction contained 11 bases not matched to a gene. This chain's CDR3 is CASSLGGTGYSEKLFF. Here the CDR3 DNA reads TGCGCCAGCAGCCTAGGAGGGACAGGCTATTCTGAAAAACTGTTTTTT.

This clone was observed a few times. The J gene is TRBJ1-1, the V gene TRBV13; D is ambiguous. CDR3 length equals 12 residues. Germline CDR1 and CDR2: PRHDT and FYEKMQ (reference sequence). Trimming removed 3 bases at V and 2 bases at J, with 4 bases between. CDR3 in amino acids: CASSFHNTEAFF. CDR3 nucleotide sequence: TGTGCCAGCAGCTTTCACAACACTGAAGCTTTCTTT.

J is TRBJ2-3 and V is TRBV19, with D perhaps matching TRBD1 (6 bases). The CDR3 is made up of 14 amino acids. From germline, CDR1 is LNHDA and CDR2 SQIVND (reference sequence). Trimming pared 7 bases from V and 2 bases from J, leaving 13 bases between. The CDR3 DNA follows: TGTGCCAGTATCCGGGACACCTCCACAGATACGCAGTATTTT. Protein product: CASIRDTSTDTQYF.

The rearrangement links TRBV7-2 to TRBJ1-5; D not resolved. The CDR3 is 14 residues long. Germline V gene lookup returns CDR1 SGHTA and CDR2 FQGNSA. V lost 5 bases to trimming and J lost 2 bases, with 10 bases between them. This CDR3 is CASSKREGNQPQHF. The CDR3 coding sequence is TGTGCCAGCAGCAAAAGGGAAGGCAATCAGCCCCAGCATTTT.

The chain couples TRBV7-3 to TRBJ2-1; no definite D call. Germline assignment: CDR1 SGHTA and CDR2 FQGTGA. The CDR3 runs to 14 residues. Trimming cost V 4 bases and J 6 bases, with 13 bases left between them. CDR3 residues: CASSSTQVSNEQFF. In nucleotides, the CDR3 is TGTGCCAGCAGCTCCACGCAGGTGAGCAATGAGCAGTTCTTC.

V gene TRBV2 combines with J gene TRBJ1-1; TRBD1 might be the D (6 bases). Germline CDR1 is SNHLY and CDR2 is FYNNEI. V lost 6 bases and J lost 1, with 15 bases in between. The CDR3 is made up of 15 amino acids. For the CDR3, the DNA is TGTGCCAGCAGGCCGAAGGGGGAGCGGAACACTGAAGCTTTCTTT. This encodes CASRPKGERNTEAFF. Based on the CDR3 plus reference TRBV2 and TRBJ1-1, the full variable domain is EPEVTQTPSHQVTQMGQEVILRCVPISNHLYFYWYRQILGQKVEFLVSFYNNEISEKSEIFDDQFSVERPDGSNFTLKIRSTKLEDSAMYFCASRPKGERNTEAFFGQGTRLTVV.

The chain uses TRBV6-2 or TRBV6-3 and TRBJ2-7, with a tentative D call TRBD2 (6 bases). Germline CDR1 and CDR2: MNHEY and SVGEGT. The CDR3 totals 13 residues. V lost 4 bases and J lost 6, with 13 bases in between. This chain's CDR3 is CASSLRRRAEQYF. The CDR3 DNA reads TGTGCCAGCAGTTTAAGGAGGAGGGCCGAGCAGTACTTC.

This clone was seen a handful of times. The V and J genes are TRBV4-1 and TRBJ1-5, with D hard to call. V lost 4 bases, J lost 1 base, and 11 bases lay in between. CDR1 is MGHRA, CDR2 YSYEKL, per germline. The CDR3 contains 15 residues. The CDR3 loop is CASSPPGRSNQPQHF. The CDR3 DNA reads as TGCGCCAGCAGCCCCCCCGGAAGGAGCAATCAGCCCCAGCATTTT.

The chain employs TRBV2 and TRBJ2-1; TRBD2 might be the D (6 bases). The V gene lost 11 bases and the J gene lost 4 bases, with 21 bases spanning the gap. The CDR3 consists of 15 residues. Germline CDR1 SNHLY, CDR2 FYNNEI. The CDR3: CASGRERGVYNEQFF. The CDR3 DNA reads TGTGCCTCCGGCCGGGAGAGGGGAGTTTACAATGAGCAGTTCTTC.

This chain links TRBV7-9 with TRBJ1-1; D unresolved. This CDR3 contains 13 residues. CDR1 is SEHNR, CDR2 FQNEAQ, per germline (reference sequence). V gave up 4 bases and J gave up 1 base, with 7 bases separating them. CDR3 bases: TGTGCCAGCAGCTCTTCAGGGAACACTGAAGCTTTCTTT. This translates into CASSSSGNTEAFF. The full variable domain, rest sourced from reference TRBV7-9 and TRBJ1-1, is DTGVSQNPRHKITKRGQNVTFRCDPISEHNRLYWYRQTLGQGPEFLTYFQNEAQLEKSRLLSDRFSAERPKGSFSTLEIQRTEQGDSAMYLCASSSSGNTEAFFGQGTRLTVV.

The J gene is TRBJ2-5, the V gene TRBV10-1, with 9 nucleotides matching TRBD1. V shed 6 bases, J shed 7 bases, and the junction held 6 bases outside the gene matches. The CDR3 covers 13 residues. Germline lookup yields CDR1 WNHNN and CDR2 SYGVQD (reference sequence). The CDR3 here is CASRNRGLGTQYF. The CDR3 DNA reads as TGCGCCAGCAGGAACAGGGGGCTTGGGACCCAGTACTTC.

This chain connects TRBV15 to TRBJ1-2; possibly TRBD1 for D (6 bases). Germline-derived CDR1 and CDR2 are LNHNV and YYDKDF (reference sequence). V gave up 4 bases and J gave up 5 bases, with 20 bases separating them. CDR3 length equals 16 residues. CDR3 nucleotides: TGTGCCACCAGCAAGAGAGGACAGATGATTCGGTATGGCTACACCTTC. As protein: CATSKRGQMIRYGYTF.

The gene calls are TRBV6-6 and TRBJ2-1, with D tentatively TRBD1 (6 bases). The V end was cut by 10 bases, the J end by 6 bases, with 16 bases between. The length of the CDR3 is 13 residues. From germline, CDR1 is MNHNY and CDR2 SVGAGI (reference sequence). Here the CDR3 reads CAILTGIGNEQFF. Written as DNA, the CDR3 is TGTGCCATCCTGACAGGAATTGGCAATGAGCAGTTCTTC.

The chain recombines TRBV7-2 with TRBJ2-6, with D unclear. The CDR3 sequence is 15 residues long. The germline V gene encodes CDR1 SGHTA and CDR2 FQGNSA. Trimming pared 5 bases from V and 4 bases from J, leaving 12 bases between. CDR3 loop: CASSTQVGGANVLTF. The CDR3 DNA follows: TGTGCCAGCAGCACCCAGGTGGGCGGGGCCAACGTCCTGACTTTC.